This T cell receptor (beta chain) is from a study of blood T cell repertoires in COVID-19. Turning to the study itself: Spain, Italy and the United States supplied samples that represented acute and convalescent COVID-19. PBMCs, B-cell-depleted T cells, or T cells provided the cDNA or gDNA that made up the material.

In the source study's methods: Amplification of reference gene primers was used by the study to estimate nucleated cell counts. TCRdb's copy holds only in-frame clones and misses some; the assay was immunoSEQ multiplex PCR. D and trimming were read from the DNA, whereas the V and J calls and clone size are those reported in that table. The data hold 150,000 to 200,000 clones, with roughly 80% observed a single time. V lost 0 bases and J 10 bases, leaving 13 bases between the germline ends. This CDR3 has 13 residues. In germline, CDR1 is MGHRA, CDR2 YSYEKL. Sequenced input: peripheral blood. The J gene is TRBJ2-7, the V gene TRBV4-1; D not resolved. This TCR derives from a woman between 65 and 79 years old with COVID-19, enrolled during active disease. The CDR3 loop reads CASSQEGIPGQYF. The CDR3, as DNA: TGCGCCAGCAGCCAAGAGGGCATCCCAGGCCAGTACTTC.